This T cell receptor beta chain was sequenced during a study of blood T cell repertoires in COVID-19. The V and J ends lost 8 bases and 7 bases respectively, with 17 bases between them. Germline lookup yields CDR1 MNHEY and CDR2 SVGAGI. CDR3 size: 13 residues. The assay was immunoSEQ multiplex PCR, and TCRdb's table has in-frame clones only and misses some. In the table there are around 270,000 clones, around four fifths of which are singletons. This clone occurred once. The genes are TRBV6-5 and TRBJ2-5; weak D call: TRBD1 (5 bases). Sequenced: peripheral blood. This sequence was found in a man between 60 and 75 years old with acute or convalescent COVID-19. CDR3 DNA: TGTGCCAGCGGACATGGGAAAGAAGGGACCCAGTACTTC. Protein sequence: CASGHGKEGTQYF.